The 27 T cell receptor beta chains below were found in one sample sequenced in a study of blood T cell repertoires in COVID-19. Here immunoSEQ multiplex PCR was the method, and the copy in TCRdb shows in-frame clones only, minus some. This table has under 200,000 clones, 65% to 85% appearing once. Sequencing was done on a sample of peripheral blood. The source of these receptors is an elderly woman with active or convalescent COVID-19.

The CDR3 DNA follows: TGTGCCAGCTCACCACCGACAGGGGTTGGTTCGGGGCAAGAGACCCAGTACTTC. Protein sequence: CASSPPTGVGSGQETQYF. The J gene is TRBJ2-5, the V gene TRBV18; 8 bases align to TRBD1. CDR3 length equals 18 residues. Germline assignment: CDR1 KGHSH and CDR2 LQKENI. The V gene end was trimmed by 0 bases and the J gene end by 2 bases; junction bases not matched to a gene: 11.

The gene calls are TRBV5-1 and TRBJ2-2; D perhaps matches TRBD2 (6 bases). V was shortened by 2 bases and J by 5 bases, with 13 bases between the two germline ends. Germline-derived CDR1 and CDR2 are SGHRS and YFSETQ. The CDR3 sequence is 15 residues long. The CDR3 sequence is CASSFSAGRTGELFF. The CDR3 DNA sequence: TGCGCCAGCAGCTTTTCGGCGGGGAGGACCGGGGAGCTGTTTTTT.

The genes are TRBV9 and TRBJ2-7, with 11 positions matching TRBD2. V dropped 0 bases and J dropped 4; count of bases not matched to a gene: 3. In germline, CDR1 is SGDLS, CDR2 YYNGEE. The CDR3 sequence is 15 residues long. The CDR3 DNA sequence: TGTGCCAGCAGCGTAGAGGGACTAGCGGAGTACGAGCAGTACTTC. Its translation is CASSVEGLAEYEQYF.

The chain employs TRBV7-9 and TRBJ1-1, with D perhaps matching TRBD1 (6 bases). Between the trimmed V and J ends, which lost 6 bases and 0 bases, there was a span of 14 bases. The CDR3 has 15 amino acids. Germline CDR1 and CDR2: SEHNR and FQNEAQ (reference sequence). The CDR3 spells CASRPGQPMNTEAFF. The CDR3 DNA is TGTGCCAGCAGACCCGGACAGCCTATGAACACTGAAGCTTTCTTT.

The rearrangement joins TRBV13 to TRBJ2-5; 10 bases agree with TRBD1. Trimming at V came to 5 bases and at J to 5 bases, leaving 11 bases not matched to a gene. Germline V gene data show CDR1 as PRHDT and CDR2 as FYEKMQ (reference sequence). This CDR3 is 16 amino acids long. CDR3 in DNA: TGTGCCAGCAGCGTAAAGACAGGGGGCGGGTCGGAGACCCAGTACTTC. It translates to CASSVKTGGGSETQYF.

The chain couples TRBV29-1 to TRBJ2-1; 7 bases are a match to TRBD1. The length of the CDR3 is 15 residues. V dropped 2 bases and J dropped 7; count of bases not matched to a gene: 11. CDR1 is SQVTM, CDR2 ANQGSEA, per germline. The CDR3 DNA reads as TGCAGCGTTGAACCTGGGAGACAGGGAAGGAATGAGCAGTTCTTC. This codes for CSVEPGRQGRNEQFF.

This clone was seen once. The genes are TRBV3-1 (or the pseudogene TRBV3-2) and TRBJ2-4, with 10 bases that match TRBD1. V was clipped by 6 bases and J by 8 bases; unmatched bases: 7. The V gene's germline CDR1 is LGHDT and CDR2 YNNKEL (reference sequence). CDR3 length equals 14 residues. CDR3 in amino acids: CASSPRTGGDIQYF. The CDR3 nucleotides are TGTGCCAGCAGTCCCCGGACAGGGGGGGACATTCAGTACTTC.

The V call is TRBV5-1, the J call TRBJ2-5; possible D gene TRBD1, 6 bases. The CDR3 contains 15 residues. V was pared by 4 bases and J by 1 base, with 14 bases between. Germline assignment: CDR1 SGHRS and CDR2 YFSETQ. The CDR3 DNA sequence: TGCGCCAGCAGCGACGGGACACGGCGCCAAGAGACCCAGTACTTC. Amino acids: CASSDGTRRQETQYF.

The CDR3 here is CASAGVVDMNTEAFF. CDR3 sequence (DNA): TGTGCCAGCGCGGGGGTGGTGGACATGAACACTGAAGCTTTCTTT. The chain employs TRBV3-1 (or the pseudogene TRBV3-2) and TRBJ1-1, with a weak D call TRBD1 (5 bases). V was shortened by 8 bases and J by 0 bases, with 16 bases between the two germline ends. Germline CDR1 reads LGHDT; CDR2 reads YNNKEL (reference sequence). This CDR3 is 15 amino acids long.

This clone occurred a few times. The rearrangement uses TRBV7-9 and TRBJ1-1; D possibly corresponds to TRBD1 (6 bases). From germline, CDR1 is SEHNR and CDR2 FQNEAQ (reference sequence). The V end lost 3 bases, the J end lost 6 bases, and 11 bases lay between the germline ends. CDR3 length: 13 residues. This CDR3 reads CASSFTGSSEAFF. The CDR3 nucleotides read TGTGCCAGCAGCTTTACAGGGTCCTCTGAAGCTTTCTTT.

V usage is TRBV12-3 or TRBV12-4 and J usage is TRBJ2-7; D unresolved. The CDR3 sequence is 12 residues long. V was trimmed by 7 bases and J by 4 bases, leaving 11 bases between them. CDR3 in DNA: TGTGCCAGCACTCCAGGTGGATACGAGCAGTACTTC. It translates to CASTPGGYEQYF.

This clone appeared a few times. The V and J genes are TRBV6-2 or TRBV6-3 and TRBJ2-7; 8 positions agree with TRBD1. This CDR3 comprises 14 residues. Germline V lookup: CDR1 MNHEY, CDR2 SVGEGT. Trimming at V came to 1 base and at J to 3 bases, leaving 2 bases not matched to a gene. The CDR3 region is CASSYLTGGYEQYF. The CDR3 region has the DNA TGTGCCAGCAGTTACTTAACAGGGGGCTACGAGCAGTACTTC.

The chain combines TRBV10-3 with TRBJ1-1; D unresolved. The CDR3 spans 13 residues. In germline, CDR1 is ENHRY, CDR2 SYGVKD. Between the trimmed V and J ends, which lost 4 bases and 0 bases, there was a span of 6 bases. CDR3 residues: CAISGEVNTEAFF. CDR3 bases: TGTGCCATCAGTGGGGAGGTGAACACTGAAGCTTTCTTT.

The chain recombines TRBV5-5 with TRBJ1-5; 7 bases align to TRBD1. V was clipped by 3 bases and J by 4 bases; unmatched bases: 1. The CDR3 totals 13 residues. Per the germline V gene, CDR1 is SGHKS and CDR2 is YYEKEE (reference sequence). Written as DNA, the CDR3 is TGTGCCAGCAGCTGGGGACAGAATCAGCCCCAGCATTTT. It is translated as CASSWGQNQPQHF. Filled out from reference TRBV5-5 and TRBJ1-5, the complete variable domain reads DAGVTQSPTHLIKTRGQQVTLRCSPISGHKSVSWYQQVLGQGPQFIFQYYEKEERGRGNFPDRFSARQFPNYSSELNVNALLLGDSALYLCASSWGQNQPQHFGDGTRLSIL.

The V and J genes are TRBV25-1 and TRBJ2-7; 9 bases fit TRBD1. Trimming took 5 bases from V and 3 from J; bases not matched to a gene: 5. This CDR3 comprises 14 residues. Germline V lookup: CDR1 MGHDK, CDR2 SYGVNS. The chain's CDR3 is CASSFPGQGYEQYF. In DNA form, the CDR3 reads TGTGCCAGCAGTTTTCCGGGACAGGGCTACGAGCAGTACTTC.

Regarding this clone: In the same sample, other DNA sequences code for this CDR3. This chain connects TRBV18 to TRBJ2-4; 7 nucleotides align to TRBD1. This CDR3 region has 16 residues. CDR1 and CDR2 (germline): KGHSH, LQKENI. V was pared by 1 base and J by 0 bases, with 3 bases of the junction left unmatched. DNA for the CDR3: TGTGCCAGCTCACCACAGGGGGCCCTAGCCAAAAACATTCAGTACTTC. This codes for CASSPQGALAKNIQYF.

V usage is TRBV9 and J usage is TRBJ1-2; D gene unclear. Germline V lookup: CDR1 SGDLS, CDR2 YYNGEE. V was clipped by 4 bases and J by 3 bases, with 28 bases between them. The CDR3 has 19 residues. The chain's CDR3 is CASSTPSLRRDDRHYGYTF. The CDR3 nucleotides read TGTGCCAGCAGCACACCATCGCTGCGGCGCGACGATCGACACTATGGCTACACCTTC.

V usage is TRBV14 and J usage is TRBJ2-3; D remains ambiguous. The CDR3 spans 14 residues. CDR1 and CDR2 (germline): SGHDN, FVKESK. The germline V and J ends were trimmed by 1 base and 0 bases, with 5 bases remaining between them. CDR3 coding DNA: TGTGCCAGCAGCCAAGGAGGTAGCACAGATACGCAGTATTTT. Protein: CASSQGGSTDTQYF.

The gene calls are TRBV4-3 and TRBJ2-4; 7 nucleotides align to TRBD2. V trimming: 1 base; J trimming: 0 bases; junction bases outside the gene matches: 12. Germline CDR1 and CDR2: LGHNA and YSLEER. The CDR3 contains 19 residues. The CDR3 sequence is CASSQGIGGSNLAKNIQYF. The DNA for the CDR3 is TGCGCCAGCAGCCAAGGAATCGGGGGGAGCAATTTAGCCAAAAACATTCAGTACTTC.

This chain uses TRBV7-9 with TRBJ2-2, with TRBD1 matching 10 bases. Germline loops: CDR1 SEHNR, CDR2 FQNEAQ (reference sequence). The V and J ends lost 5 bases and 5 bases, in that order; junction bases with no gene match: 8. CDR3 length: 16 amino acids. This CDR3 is CASSILGTGVTGELFF. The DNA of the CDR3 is TGTGCCAGCAGCATCCTTGGGACAGGGGTTACCGGGGAGCTGTTTTTT.

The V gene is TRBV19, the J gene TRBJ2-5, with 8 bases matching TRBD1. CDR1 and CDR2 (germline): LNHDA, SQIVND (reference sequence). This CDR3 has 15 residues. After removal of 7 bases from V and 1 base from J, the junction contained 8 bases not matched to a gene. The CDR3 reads CASKTQGASQETQYF. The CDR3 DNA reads TGTGCCAGTAAAACTCAGGGGGCTTCCCAAGAGACCCAGTACTTC.

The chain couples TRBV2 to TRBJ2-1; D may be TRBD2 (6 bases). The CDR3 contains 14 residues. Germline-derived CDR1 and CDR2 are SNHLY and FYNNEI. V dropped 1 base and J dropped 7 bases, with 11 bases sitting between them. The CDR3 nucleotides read TGTGCCAGCAGTGAAGAACCAGGGAGGAATGAGCAGTTCTTC. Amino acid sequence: CASSEEPGRNEQFF. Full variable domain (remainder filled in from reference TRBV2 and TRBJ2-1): EPEVTQTPSHQVTQMGQEVILRCVPISNHLYFYWYRQILGQKVEFLVSFYNNEISEKSEIFDDQFSVERPDGSNFTLKIRSTKLEDSAMYFCASSEEPGRNEQFFGPGTRLTVL.

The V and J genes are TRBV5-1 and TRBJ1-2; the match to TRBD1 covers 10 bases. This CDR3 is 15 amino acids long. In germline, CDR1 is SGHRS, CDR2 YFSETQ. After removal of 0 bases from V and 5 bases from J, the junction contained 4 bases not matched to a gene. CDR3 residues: CASSLEGGQGYGYTF. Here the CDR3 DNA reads TGCGCCAGCAGCTTGGAAGGGGGACAGGGGTATGGCTACACCTTC. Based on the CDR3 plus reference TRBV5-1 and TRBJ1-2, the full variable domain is KAGVTQTPRYLIKTRGQQVTLSCSPISGHRSVSWYQQTPGQGLQFLFEYFSETQRNKGNFPGRFSGRQFSNSRSEMNVSTLELGDSALYLCASSLEGGQGYGYTFGSGTRLTVV.

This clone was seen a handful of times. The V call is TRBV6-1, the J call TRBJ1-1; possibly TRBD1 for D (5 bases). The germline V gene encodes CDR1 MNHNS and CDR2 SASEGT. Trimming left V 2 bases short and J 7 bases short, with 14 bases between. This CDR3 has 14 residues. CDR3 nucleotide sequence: TGTGCCAGCAGTGAACCCCGGGGGACTGTTGAAGCTTTCTTT. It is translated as CASSEPRGTVEAFF.

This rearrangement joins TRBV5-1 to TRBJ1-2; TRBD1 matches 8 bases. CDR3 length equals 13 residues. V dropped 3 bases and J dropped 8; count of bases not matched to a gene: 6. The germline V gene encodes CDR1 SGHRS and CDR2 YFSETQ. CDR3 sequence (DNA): TGCGCCAGCAGCTGGGGGACAGGCGACGGCTACACCTTC. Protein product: CASSWGTGDGYTF.

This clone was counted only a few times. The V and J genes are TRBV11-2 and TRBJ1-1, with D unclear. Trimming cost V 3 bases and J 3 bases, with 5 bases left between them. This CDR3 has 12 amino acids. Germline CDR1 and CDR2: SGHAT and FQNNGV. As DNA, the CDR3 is TGTGCCAGCAGCTTCAGGTACACTGAAGCTTTCTTT. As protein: CASSFRYTEAFF.

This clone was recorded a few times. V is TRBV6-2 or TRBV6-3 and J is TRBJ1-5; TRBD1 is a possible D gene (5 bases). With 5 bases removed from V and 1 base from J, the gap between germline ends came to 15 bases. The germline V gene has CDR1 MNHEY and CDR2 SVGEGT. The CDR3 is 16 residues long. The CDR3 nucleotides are TGTGCCAGCAGTACCGGGACTTCCCAAAGCAATCAGCCCCAGCATTTT. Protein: CASSTGTSQSNQPQHF.